The 29 T cell receptor beta chains given below trace back to one sample, sequenced in a study of beta chain features in type 1 diabetes. Every isolated RNA sample was fully reverse transcribed, so sequencing captured expressed TCRB transcripts. The data were produced by immunoSEQ multiplex PCR, yet TCRdb's version contains in-frame clones alone and is incomplete. The sample has 500,000 to 850,000 clones, around an eighth seen once. These TCRs' antigens remain unknown. General study findings and limits: Significant though moderate, a shortening of TCRB CDR3s appeared in all four CD4+ subsets of Type 1 diabetes patients.

The source material was naive CD4+ T cells from blood. These receptors were taken from a man aged 18 to 30 with type 1 diabetes.

The chain combines TRBV4-3 with TRBJ2-2; 9 positions agree with TRBD2. This CDR3 has 15 amino acids. CDR1 LGHNA and CDR2 YSLEER come from the germline V gene. Germline trimming cut 2 bases from V and 5 bases from J; bases unmatched to any gene: 3. The CDR3 sequence: CASSQMTSGTGELFF. The CDR3 region has the DNA TGCGCCAGCAGCCAAATGACTAGCGGTACCGGGGAGCTGTTTTTT.

This clone was found a few times. J is TRBJ2-7 and V is TRBV15; D gene ambiguous. V lost 0 bases to trimming and J lost 3 bases, with 6 bases between them. Per the germline V gene, CDR1 is LNHNV and CDR2 is YYDKDF (reference sequence). CDR3 size: 13 residues. The chain's CDR3 is CATSRDESYEQYF. The CDR3 nucleotides read TGTGCCACCAGCAGAGATGAGAGCTACGAGCAGTACTTC.

V and J are TRBV5-6 and TRBJ1-2, with a tentative D call TRBD1 (6 bases). Trimming left V 1 base short and J 8 bases short, with 15 bases between. Germline V gives CDR1 SGHDT, CDR2 YYEEEE. CDR3 length equals 14 residues. The CDR3: CASSLRGPLLGYTF. DNA of the CDR3: TGTGCCAGCAGCTTGCGGGGGCCTCTACTCGGCTACACCTTC.

This clone turned up a few times. This chain links TRBV7-2 with TRBJ2-1; 12 positions agree with TRBD2. Germline CDR1 SGHTA, CDR2 FQGNSA. The junction had 3 bases not matched to a gene; V was cut back by 3 bases and J by 6 bases. This CDR3 is built from 15 residues. The CDR3 DNA reads TGTGCCAGCAGCTTGACTAGCGGGGGCTTCAATGAGCAGTTCTTC. Protein sequence: CASSLTSGGFNEQFF.

This clone was observed a few times. The chain has TRBV19 and TRBJ1-1, with TRBD1 identical over 9 bases. The CDR3 runs 15 residues. Germline V lookup: CDR1 LNHDA, CDR2 SQIVND (reference sequence). After removal of 5 bases from V and 0 bases from J, the junction contained 4 bases not matched to a gene. CDR3 in DNA: TGTGCCAGTAGTCCGGGACAGGGATTGAACACTGAAGCTTTCTTT. Encoded protein: CASSPGQGLNTEAFF.

V gene TRBV18 combines with J gene TRBJ2-5; D is undetermined. The CDR3 totals 15 residues. The V end was cut by 0 bases, the J end by 3 bases, with 11 bases between. The germline CDR1 and CDR2 sequences are KGHSH and LQKENI. This chain's CDR3 is CASSPPAGDKETQYF. CDR3 coding DNA: TGTGCCAGCTCACCACCGGCAGGAGACAAAGAGACCCAGTACTTC.

There are a few counts of this clone. The chain combines TRBV29-1 with TRBJ2-3; D is perhaps TRBD2 (6 bases). The germline CDR1 and CDR2 sequences are SQVTM and ANQGSEA. The V end was cut by 3 bases, the J end by 11 bases, with 15 bases between. CDR3 size: 12 residues. The CDR3 sequence: CSVDRQRGGQYF. The CDR3 DNA reads as TGCAGCGTTGATAGGCAACGGGGAGGGCAGTATTTT.

CDR3 region: CASRAGGNTEAFF. The CDR3 DNA sequence: TGTGCCAGCAGAGCAGGGGGGAACACTGAAGCTTTCTTT. This rearrangement joins TRBV28 to TRBJ1-1, with 7 bases that match TRBD1. Germline CDR1 and CDR2: MDHEN and SYDVKM. The CDR3 length is 13 residues. Losses at the gene ends were 6 bases for V and 1 base for J; bases not matched to a gene: 2. The variable domain in full, with the rest retrieved from reference TRBV28 and TRBJ1-1, is DVKVTQSSRYLVKRTGEKVFLECVQDMDHENMFWYRQDPGLGLRLIYFSYDVKMKEKGDIPEGYSVSREKKERFSLILESASTNQTSMYLCASRAGGNTEAFFGQGTRLTVV.

This chain links TRBV9 with TRBJ2-7, with 7 bases lining up with TRBD2. The CDR3 spans 13 residues. J lost 6 bases, V lost 3 bases, and 6 bases had no gene match. Looked up from germline, CDR1 is SGDLS and CDR2 is YYNGEE. CDR3 loop: CASSAGGSSEQYF. DNA for the CDR3: TGTGCCAGCAGCGCCGGGGGGTCGAGCGAGCAGTACTTC.

This clone was picked up a small number of times. Other nucleotide sequences in the sample specify the same CDR3. The chain employs TRBV7-2 and TRBJ2-1, with D unresolved. Trimming stripped 0 bases from V and 4 bases from J, with 4 bases between. CDR1 is SGHTA and CDR2 is FQGNSA in the germline V gene. The CDR3 totals 13 residues. The CDR3: CASSLAEYNEQFF. DNA of the CDR3: TGTGCCAGCAGCTTAGCTGAGTACAATGAGCAGTTCTTC.

The chain uses TRBV7-2 and TRBJ1-1; D remains ambiguous. Looked up from germline, CDR1 is SGHTA and CDR2 is FQGNSA. V lost 0 bases to trimming and J lost 6 bases, with 8 bases between them. The CDR3 spans 13 residues. The CDR3 DNA reads TGTGCCAGCAGCTTAGCTCGGGTCTCTGAAGCTTTCTTT. Protein sequence: CASSLARVSEAFF.

The chain employs TRBV30 and TRBJ1-1; a weak D match, TRBD1 (5 bases). Germline loops: CDR1 GTSNPN, CDR2 SVGIG (reference sequence). The germline V and J ends were trimmed by 1 base and 5 bases, with 11 bases remaining between them. The CDR3 contains 13 residues. CDR3 protein: CAWSGQPGTEAFF. CDR3 DNA: TGTGCCTGGAGTGGACAGCCGGGGACTGAAGCTTTCTTT.

The rearrangement links TRBV30 to TRBJ1-1; no definite D call. Germline V gives CDR1 GTSNPN, CDR2 SVGIG (reference sequence). Trimming took off 5 bases at V and 1 base at J, with 8 bases between the two ends. This CDR3 has 12 residues. The CDR3 here is CAWRGSNTEAFF. For the CDR3, the DNA is TGTGCCTGGCGGGGATCGAACACTGAAGCTTTCTTT.

This clone was seen only a few times. The chain links TRBV10-3 to TRBJ2-5; 7 bases fit TRBD2. Germline V gene data show CDR1 as ENHRY and CDR2 as SYGVKD. V lost 4 bases and J lost 3; bases outside the gene matches: 11. The CDR3 loop spans 16 amino acids. In DNA, the CDR3 is TGTGCCATCAGTGTGGTCTGGGCTAGCGGTAAAGAGACCCAGTACTTC. Translated: CAISVVWASGKETQYF.

This clone was observed a handful of times. J is TRBJ2-6 and V is TRBV18; no firm D call. Trimming removed 3 bases from V and 1 base from J, with 4 bases in between. Per the germline V gene, CDR1 is KGHSH and CDR2 is LQKENI. This CDR3 has 14 amino acids. The CDR3 bases are TGTGCCAGCTCACCTCAGTCTGGGGCCAACGTCCTGACTTTC. It translates to CASSPQSGANVLTF.

This chain connects TRBV4-1 to TRBJ2-5, with TRBD2 matching over 15 bases. The length of the CDR3 is 18 residues. The germline V gene encodes CDR1 MGHRA and CDR2 YSYEKL. J lost 4 bases, V lost 4 bases, and 10 bases had no gene match. In DNA, the CDR3 is TGCGCCAGCAGCCTACCCGGGACTAGCGGGAGGCGTACAGAGACCCAGTACTTC. Residues: CASSLPGTSGRRTETQYF.

This chain uses TRBV19 with TRBJ2-7; D is ambiguous. The ends were cut back, 5 bases at V and 3 bases at J, with 5 bases in the middle. Germline CDR1 and CDR2: LNHDA and SQIVND (reference sequence). The CDR3 has 11 residues. The CDR3 loop is CASSENYEQYF. In nucleotides, the CDR3 is TGTGCCAGTAGTGAGAACTACGAGCAGTACTTC.

V and J are TRBV25-1 and TRBJ2-1, with D perhaps TRBD2 (5 bases). Germline V gene sequence: CDR1 MGHDK, CDR2 SYGVNS. The CDR3 length is 16 residues. The germline V and J ends were trimmed by 4 bases and 7 bases, with 20 bases remaining between them. The DNA for the CDR3 is TGTGCCAGCAGTGCAGAAAGGAGGTCCGCTTTTAATGAGCAGTTCTTC. This sequence encodes CASSAERRSAFNEQFF.

The table lists this clone with a few counts. The J gene is TRBJ2-7, the V gene TRBV7-9; D possibly corresponds to TRBD2 (6 bases). Trimming took off 2 bases at V and 1 base at J, with 12 bases between the two ends. CDR3 length: 15 residues. Looked up from germline, CDR1 is SEHNR and CDR2 is FQNEAQ (reference sequence). The chain's CDR3 is CASSLSGEGSYEQYF. The CDR3 region has the DNA TGTGCCAGCAGCTTATCGGGGGAAGGGTCCTACGAGCAGTACTTC.

This chain links TRBV5-1 with TRBJ1-5, with D uncertain. The V gene's germline CDR1 is SGHRS and CDR2 YFSETQ. Deletions cut 0 bases from V and 4 bases from J, with 11 bases between. The CDR3 runs 15 residues. For the CDR3, the DNA is TGCGCCAGCAGCTTGGAGCCGGCGGGGAATCAGCCCCAGCATTTT. The encoded protein is CASSLEPAGNQPQHF.

This clone appeared a few times. V and J are TRBV7-9 and TRBJ2-2; perhaps TRBD2 as D (5 bases). Trimming pared 7 bases from V and 6 bases from J, leaving 12 bases between. CDR3 size: 13 residues. Germline V gene lookup returns CDR1 SEHNR and CDR2 FQNEAQ (reference sequence). CDR3 residues: CASNIRESGELFF. In DNA, the CDR3 is TGTGCCAGCAACATAAGGGAGTCCGGGGAGCTGTTTTTT. Together with reference TRBV7-9 and TRBJ2-2, the CDR3 gives the full variable domain: DTGVSQNPRHKITKRGQNVTFRCDPISEHNRLYWYRQTLGQGPEFLTYFQNEAQLEKSRLLSDRFSAERPKGSFSTLEIQRTEQGDSAMYLCASNIRESGELFFGEGSRLTVL.

This clone was seen only a few times. This chain connects TRBV9 to TRBJ1-2; D remains ambiguous. The CDR3 extends over 13 amino acids. The germline gives CDR1 SGDLS, CDR2 YYNGEE. V was trimmed by 2 bases and J by 7 bases, leaving 12 bases between them. DNA of the CDR3: TGTGCCAGCAGCGTTAAGGTTGATGGTGGCTACACCTTC. Translating it yields CASSVKVDGGYTF.

V usage is TRBV7-9 and J usage is TRBJ1-2, with a possible D match to TRBD1 (6 bases). This CDR3 region has 16 residues. CDR1 and CDR2 from the germline V gene are SEHNR and FQNEAQ (reference sequence). With 1 base removed from V and 8 bases from J, the gap between germline ends came to 20 bases. This CDR3 is CASSLGEARGARGYTF. In DNA, the CDR3 is TGTGCCAGCAGCTTAGGGGAGGCCCGGGGGGCAAGAGGCTACACCTTC.

The chain recombines TRBV5-4 with TRBJ2-6; D is ambiguous. The CDR3 is 15 amino acids. Trimming cost V 4 bases and J 2 bases, with 10 bases left between them. The V gene's germline CDR1 is SGHNT and CDR2 YYREEE (reference sequence). The CDR3 loop reads CASSSGVPGANVLTF. CDR3 bases: TGTGCCAGCAGCAGTGGGGTGCCTGGGGCCAACGTCCTGACTTTC.

This clone was observed a few times. The J gene is TRBJ2-7, the V gene TRBV7-2; D uncertain. Germline V lookup: CDR1 SGHTA, CDR2 FQGNSA. Trimming removed 1 base from V and 4 bases from J, with 14 bases in between. The CDR3 consists of 15 residues. CDR3 sequence (DNA): TGTGCCAGCAGCTTAGTCCGGGCTAGTTTATACGAGCAGTACTTC. This translates into CASSLVRASLYEQYF.

V is TRBV9 and J is TRBJ2-2; 9 bases line up with TRBD2. The CDR3 covers 15 residues. Trimming removed 0 bases from V and 3 bases from J; junction bases left unmatched: 0. From germline, CDR1 is SGDLS and CDR2 YYNGEE. DNA of the CDR3: TGTGCCAGCAGCGTAGGACTAGCGGACACCGGGGAGCTGTTTTTT. Protein sequence: CASSVGLADTGELFF.

This clone has only a few counts. V is TRBV7-9 and J is TRBJ2-3; D gene uncertain. The CDR3 extends over 16 amino acids. V was pared by 4 bases and J by 0 bases, with 14 bases between. Germline CDR1 and CDR2: SEHNR and FQNEAQ (reference sequence). CDR3 coding DNA: TGTGCCAGCAGCTCAATAGGGTCTGGTAGCACAGATACGCAGTATTTT. This encodes CASSSIGSGSTDTQYF.

The V gene is TRBV7-2, the J gene TRBJ2-5, with 10 bases matching TRBD2. The CDR3 contains 16 residues. J gave up 4 bases and V 5 bases, and 10 bases lay outside the gene matches. Germline CDR1 and CDR2: SGHTA and FQGNSA. Written as DNA, the CDR3 is TGTGCCAGCAGCCCCCGGTCGAGCGGGAGGGGAGAGACCCAGTACTTC. Amino acids: CASSPRSSGRGETQYF.

The rearrangement uses TRBV9 and TRBJ1-1, with TRBD1 matching over 7 bases. Germline CDR1 and CDR2: SGDLS and YYNGEE. The CDR3 sequence is 14 residues long. The trim removed 3 bases at V and 5 bases at J, leaving 7 bases unmatched. The CDR3 nucleotides are TGTGCCAGCAGCGCCCTGACAGGGCGGACTGAAGCTTTCTTT. Amino acids: CASSALTGRTEAFF.